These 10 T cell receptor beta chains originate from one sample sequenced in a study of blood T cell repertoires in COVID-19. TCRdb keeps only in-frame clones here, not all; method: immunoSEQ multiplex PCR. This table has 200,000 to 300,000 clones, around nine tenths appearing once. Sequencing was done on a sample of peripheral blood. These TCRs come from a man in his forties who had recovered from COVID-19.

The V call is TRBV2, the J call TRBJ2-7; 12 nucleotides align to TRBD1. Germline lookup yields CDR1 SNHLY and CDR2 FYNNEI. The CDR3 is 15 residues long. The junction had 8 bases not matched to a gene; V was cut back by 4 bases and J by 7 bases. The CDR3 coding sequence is TGTGCCAGCAGTGGGGGACAGGGGGCATCGGGGGAGCAGTACTTC. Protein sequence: CASSGGQGASGEQYF.

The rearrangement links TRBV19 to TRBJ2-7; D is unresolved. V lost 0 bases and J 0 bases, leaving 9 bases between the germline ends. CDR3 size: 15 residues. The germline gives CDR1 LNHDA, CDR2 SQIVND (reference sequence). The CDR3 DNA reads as TGTGCCAGTAGTATAGATACGGTAAGCTCCTACGAGCAGTACTTC. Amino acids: CASSIDTVSSYEQYF. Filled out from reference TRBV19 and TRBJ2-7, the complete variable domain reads DGGITQSPKYLFRKEGQNVTLSCEQNLNHDAMYWYRQDPGQGLRLIYYSQIVNDFQKGDIAEGYSVSREKKESFPLTVTSAQKNPTAFYLCASSIDTVSSYEQYFGPGTRLTVT.

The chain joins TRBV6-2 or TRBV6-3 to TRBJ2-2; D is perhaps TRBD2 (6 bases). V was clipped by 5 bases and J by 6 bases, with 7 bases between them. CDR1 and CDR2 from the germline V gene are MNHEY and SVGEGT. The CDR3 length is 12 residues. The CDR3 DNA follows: TGTGCCAGCAGTCTAGCGTCCGGGGAGCTGTTTTTT. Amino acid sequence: CASSLASGELFF.

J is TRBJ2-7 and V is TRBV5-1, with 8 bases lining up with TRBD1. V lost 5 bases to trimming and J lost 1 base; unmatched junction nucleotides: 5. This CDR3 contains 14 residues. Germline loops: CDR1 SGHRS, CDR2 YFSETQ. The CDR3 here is CASRPGTGSYEQYF. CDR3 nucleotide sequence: TGCGCCAGCAGACCCGGGACAGGATCCTACGAGCAGTACTTC.

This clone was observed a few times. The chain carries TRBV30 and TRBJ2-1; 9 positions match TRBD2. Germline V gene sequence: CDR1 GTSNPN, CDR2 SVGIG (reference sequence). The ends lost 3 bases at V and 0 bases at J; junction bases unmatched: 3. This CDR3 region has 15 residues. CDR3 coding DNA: TGTGCCTGGAGCCAAGCGGGAGGCTCCTACAATGAGCAGTTCTTC. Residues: CAWSQAGGSYNEQFF.

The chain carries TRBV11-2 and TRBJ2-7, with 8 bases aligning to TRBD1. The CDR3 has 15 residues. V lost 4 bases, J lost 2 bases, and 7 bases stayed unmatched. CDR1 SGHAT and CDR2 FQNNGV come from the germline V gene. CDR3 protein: CASSSYRGTTYEQYF. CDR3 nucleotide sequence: TGTGCCAGCAGCTCCTACAGGGGGACCACCTACGAGCAGTACTTC.

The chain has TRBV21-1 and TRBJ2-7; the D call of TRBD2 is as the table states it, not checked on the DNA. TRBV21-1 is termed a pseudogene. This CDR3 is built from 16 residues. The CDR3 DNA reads TGTGCCAGCAGCAAGCGCCTAGCGGGAGGGCCGTACGAGCAGTACTTC. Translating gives CASSKRLAGGPYEQYF.

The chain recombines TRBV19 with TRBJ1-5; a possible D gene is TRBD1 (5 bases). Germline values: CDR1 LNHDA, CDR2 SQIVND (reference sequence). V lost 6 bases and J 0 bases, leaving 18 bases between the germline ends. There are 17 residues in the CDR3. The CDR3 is CASRSRRTTYSNQPQHF. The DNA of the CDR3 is TGTGCCAGTAGGTCTCGAAGGACAACCTATAGCAATCAGCCCCAGCATTTT.

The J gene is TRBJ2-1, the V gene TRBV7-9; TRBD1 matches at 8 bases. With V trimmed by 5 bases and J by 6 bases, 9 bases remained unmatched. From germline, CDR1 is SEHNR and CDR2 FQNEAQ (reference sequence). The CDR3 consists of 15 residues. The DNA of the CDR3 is TGTGCCAGCAGCCACCGGGACAGGAAACGCAATGAGCAGTTCTTC. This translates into CASSHRDRKRNEQFF. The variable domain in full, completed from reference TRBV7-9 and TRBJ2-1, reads DTGVSQNPRHKITKRGQNVTFRCDPISEHNRLYWYRQTLGQGPEFLTYFQNEAQLEKSRLLSDRFSAERPKGSFSTLEIQRTEQGDSAMYLCASSHRDRKRNEQFFGPGTRLTVL.

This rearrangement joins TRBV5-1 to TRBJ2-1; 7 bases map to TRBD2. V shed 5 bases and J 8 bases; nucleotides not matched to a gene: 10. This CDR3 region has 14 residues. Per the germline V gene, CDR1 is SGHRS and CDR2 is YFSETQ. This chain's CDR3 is CASRRGSNRDEQFF. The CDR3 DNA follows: TGCGCCAGCAGACGCGGGAGTAATCGCGATGAGCAGTTCTTC.